This TCR beta chain is from a study of blood T cells in healthy people across ages. On the study more broadly: The template switching approach captured approximately one barcoded beta molecule for every two T cells. Whole-study results and caveats: Estimates of diversity drawn from one million T cells were considered underestimates. Changes seen in expanded clonotypes were possibly confounded by donor CMV status left unknown.

Only a few counts were recorded for this clonotype. Its target is not known. Then a second PCR, running roughly 7 to 11 cycles, was carried out with a sample-barcoded 5' primer and a J-beta primer mix. From the 5' RACE reads, TCRdb called clonotypes with MiXCR, one entry per CDR3 protein. The sample lists about 1.4 million distinct CDR3 sequences, approximately 59% occurring once. Input material: blood. The origin of this receptor is a young man in good health.

The CDR3 DNA sequence: TGTGCCAGCAGCTTGGGTTGGGACAGCACAGATACGCAGTATTTT. Translation gives CASSLGWDSTDTQYF. V and J are TRBV5-6 and TRBJ2-3; either TRBD1 or TRBD2 may supply D (5 bases each). The CDR3 covers 15 residues. The germline V gene has CDR1 SGHDT and CDR2 YYEEEE. Trimming removed 0 bases from V and 0 bases from J, with 8 bases in between.